These T cell receptor beta chains were read from a single sample in a study of cytomegalovirus exposure and HLA in healthy donors. The assay was immunoSEQ multiplex PCR, and TCRdb's table has in-frame clones only and misses some. The table records approximately 280,000 clones, roughly 89% of them present only once. Sequenced sample: PBMCs. The receptors were sampled from a woman aged 18-35 years in good health and CMV-seronegative. The CDR3 runs from the conserved cysteine through the conserved F or W. Fields, in order: CDR3 protein, CDR3 DNA, clone size, V gene, D gene, J gene. A D gene is named only where the DNA matches it firmly. Size is stated for part of the rows, as once, few or many counts, or as a class when the clone is expanded.

CDR3 protein: CASSGAGVYEQYF
CDR3 DNA: TGTGCCAGCAGTGGGGCAGGGGTCTACGAGCAGTACTTC
clone size: NA
V gene: TRBV2
D gene: NA
J gene: TRBJ2-7

CDR3 protein: CASSWGGYEQYF
CDR3 DNA: TGTGCCAGCAGCTGGGGAGGCTACGAGCAGTACTTC
clone size: NA
V gene: TRBV5-6
D gene: NA
J gene: TRBJ2-7

CDR3 protein: CASIRFPYEQYF
CDR3 DNA: TGTGCCAGCATCCGGTTCCCCTACGAGCAGTACTTC
clone size: NA
V gene: TRBV2
D gene: NA
J gene: TRBJ2-7

CDR3 protein: CASGLGTGVTYEQYF
CDR3 DNA: TGTGCTAGTGGTTTAGGGACAGGGGTCACCTACGAGCAGTACTTC
clone size: NA
V gene: TRBV12-5
D gene: TRBD1
J gene: TRBJ2-7

CDR3 protein: CASSVGEGSNQPQHF
CDR3 DNA: TGTGCCAGCAGCGTAGGAGAGGGAAGCAATCAGCCCCAGCATTTT
clone size: NA
V gene: TRBV9
D gene: NA
J gene: TRBJ1-5

CDR3 protein: CASGLWGLGGYTF
CDR3 DNA: TGTGCTAGTGGACTTTGGGGGCTGGGTGGCTACACCTTC
clone size: NA
V gene: TRBV12-5
D gene: NA
J gene: TRBJ1-2

CDR3 protein: CASSLAGTDYLNTEAFF
CDR3 DNA: TGTGCCAGCAGCTTGGCCGGGACAGACTATCTGAACACTGAAGCTTTCTTT
clone size: NA
V gene: TRBV11-2
D gene: TRBD1
J gene: TRBJ1-1

CDR3 protein: CASSLGPAGANVLTF
CDR3 DNA: TGTGCCAGCAGCTTGGGTCCGGCTGGGGCCAACGTCCTGACTTTC
clone size: NA
V gene: TRBV5-6
D gene: NA
J gene: TRBJ2-6

CDR3 protein: CASSLWDRTYEQYF
CDR3 DNA: TGCGCCAGCAGCCTGTGGGACAGAACCTACGAGCAGTACTTC
clone size: NA
V gene: TRBV5-1
D gene: TRBD1
J gene: TRBJ2-7

CDR3 protein: CATTNPAGAETQYF
CDR3 DNA: TGTGCCACTACAAATCCCGCGGGGGCAGAGACCCAGTACTTC
clone size: NA
V gene: TRBV5-4
D gene: NA
J gene: TRBJ2-5

CDR3 protein: CSVVEGVGLYEQYF
CDR3 DNA: TGCAGCGTTGTGGAGGGAGTCGGGCTCTACGAGCAGTACTTC
clone size: NA
V gene: TRBV29-1
D gene: NA
J gene: TRBJ2-7

CDR3 protein: CATSRTGTGGYEQYF
CDR3 DNA: TGTGCCACCAGCAGGACCGGGACAGGGGGTTACGAGCAGTACTTC
clone size: NA
V gene: TRBV15
D gene: TRBD1
J gene: TRBJ2-7

CDR3 protein: CASSARSPFSYEQYF
CDR3 DNA: TGTGCCAGCAGCGCCAGGTCCCCCTTCTCCTACGAGCAGTACTTC
clone size: NA
V gene: TRBV2
D gene: NA
J gene: TRBJ2-7

CDR3 protein: CASSFARGYFRYGYTF
CDR3 DNA: TGTGCCAGCAGTTTTGCCAGGGGATATTTCCGCTATGGCTACACCTTC
clone size: NA
V gene: TRBV27
D gene: NA
J gene: TRBJ1-2

CDR3 protein: CASSQDRGTGGVYGYTF
CDR3 DNA: TGTGCCAGCAGCCAAGATCGGGGGACAGGGGGAGTCTATGGCTACACCTTC
clone size: once
V gene: TRBV4-2
D gene: TRBD1
J gene: TRBJ1-2

CDR3 protein: CASSGASGSSYNEQFF
CDR3 DNA: TGTGCCAGCAGCGGGGCAAGCGGAAGCTCCTACAATGAGCAGTTCTTC
clone size: NA
V gene: TRBV9
D gene: NA
J gene: TRBJ2-1

CDR3 protein: CASKDRSTNEKLFF
CDR3 DNA: TGTGCCAGCAAAGACAGATCAACTAATGAAAAACTGTTTTTT
clone size: NA
V gene: TRBV2
D gene: NA
J gene: TRBJ1-4

CDR3 protein: CASSGLLNSPLHF
CDR3 DNA: TGCGCCAGCTCCGGACTGCTTAATTCACCCCTCCACTTT
clone size: NA
V gene: TRBV5-1
D gene: NA
J gene: TRBJ1-6

CDR3 protein: CASSLGGGGGRIVYEQYF
CDR3 DNA: TGTGCCAGCAGCCTTGGGGGAGGGGGAGGGCGGATCGTCTACGAGCAGTACTTC
clone size: NA
V gene: TRBV7-8
D gene: NA
J gene: TRBJ2-7

CDR3 protein: CASSLVGTAEAFF
CDR3 DNA: TGTGCCAGCAGCTTAGTAGGGACAGCTGAAGCTTTCTTT
clone size: NA
V gene: TRBV7-9
D gene: TRBD1
J gene: TRBJ1-1

CDR3 protein: CASTSGSTDTQYF
CDR3 DNA: TGCGCCAGCACTAGCGGGAGCACAGATACGCAGTATTTT
clone size: NA
V gene: TRBV5-1
D gene: TRBD2
J gene: TRBJ2-3

CDR3 protein: CASSESRGTPNTEAFF
CDR3 DNA: TGCGCCAGCAGTGAGTCTAGGGGGACACCGAACACTGAAGCTTTCTTT
clone size: NA
V gene: TRBV10-1
D gene: NA
J gene: TRBJ1-1

CDR3 protein: CASSVESFGGAYGYTF
CDR3 DNA: TGTGCCAGCAGCGTAGAATCGTTTGGGGGGGCTTATGGCTACACCTTC
clone size: NA
V gene: TRBV9
D gene: NA
J gene: TRBJ1-2

CDR3 protein: CASSSGLAEEQYF
CDR3 DNA: TGTGCCAGCAGCTCGGGACTGGCGGAGGAGCAGTACTTC
clone size: NA
V gene: TRBV11-2
D gene: NA
J gene: TRBJ2-7

CDR3 protein: CASSSPGILKQTDTQYF
CDR3 DNA: TGTGCCAGCAGCTCACCCGGGATCCTCAAACAGACAGATACGCAGTATTTT
clone size: NA
V gene: TRBV13
D gene: NA
J gene: TRBJ2-3

CDR3 protein: CASGLALLAGTGAEQYF
CDR3 DNA: TGTGCTAGTGGTTTGGCCCTCCTCGCCGGGACAGGGGCCGAGCAGTACTTC
clone size: NA
V gene: TRBV12-5
D gene: TRBD1
J gene: TRBJ2-7

CDR3 protein: CASSLEAGDPQETQYF
CDR3 DNA: TGTGCTAGCAGCTTAGAGGCGGGGGACCCACAAGAGACCCAGTACTTC
clone size: NA
V gene: TRBV7-7
D gene: TRBD2
J gene: TRBJ2-5

CDR3 protein: CASSLLITGEMGTQYF
CDR3 DNA: TGTGCCAGCAGCTTATTAATTACAGGGGAGATGGGGACCCAGTACTTC
clone size: NA
V gene: TRBV11-1
D gene: TRBD1
J gene: TRBJ2-5

CDR3 protein: CASSDSVDTEAFF
CDR3 DNA: TGTGCCAGCAGTGACTCTGTAGACACTGAAGCTTTCTTT
clone size: NA
V gene: TRBV6-4
D gene: NA
J gene: TRBJ1-1

CDR3 protein: CASSQGGQPRRVYNEQFF
CDR3 DNA: TGCGCCAGCAGCCAAGGGGGACAGCCAAGACGAGTCTACAATGAGCAGTTCTTC
clone size: NA
V gene: TRBV4-1
D gene: TRBD1
J gene: TRBJ2-1

CDR3 protein: CASSVAQGRGLRGYTF
CDR3 DNA: TGTGCCAGCAGCGTAGCTCAGGGGAGAGGGCTTCGTGGCTACACCTTC
clone size: NA
V gene: TRBV9
D gene: NA
J gene: TRBJ1-2

CDR3 protein: CASSPPGQPYEQYF
CDR3 DNA: TGCGCCAGCAGCCCTCCGGGACAGCCCTACGAGCAGTACTTC
clone size: once
V gene: TRBV5-1
D gene: TRBD1
J gene: TRBJ2-7

CDR3 protein: CAWSVRLGAPYGYTF
CDR3 DNA: TGTGCCTGGAGTGTACGTTTGGGGGCCCCCTATGGCTACACCTTC
clone size: NA
V gene: TRBV30
D gene: NA
J gene: TRBJ1-2

CDR3 protein: CASSWGGPLLAEKLFF
CDR3 DNA: TGTGCCAGCAGCTGGGGGGGCCCGCTCTTGGCTGAAAAACTGTTTTTT
clone size: few
V gene: TRBV13
D gene: NA
J gene: TRBJ1-4

CDR3 protein: CASSTGYFLYEQYF
CDR3 DNA: TGTGCCAGCAGTACAGGGTACTTCCTCTACGAGCAGTACTTC
clone size: NA
V gene: TRBV6-1
D gene: NA
J gene: TRBJ2-7

CDR3 protein: CASSKVGRKFAKNIQYF
CDR3 DNA: TGTGCCAGCAGCAAAGTTGGCAGGAAGTTTGCCAAAAACATTCAGTACTTC
clone size: NA
V gene: TRBV21-1
D gene: NA
J gene: TRBJ2-4

CDR3 protein: CASSPRAGGVDTQYF
CDR3 DNA: TGTGCCAGCTCACCACGAGCGGGGGGAGTGGATACGCAGTATTTT
clone size: NA
V gene: TRBV18
D gene: TRBD2
J gene: TRBJ2-3

CDR3 protein: CASSAQSPGYTF
CDR3 DNA: TGTGCCAGCAGTGCACAGAGTCCTGGCTACACCTTC
clone size: NA
V gene: TRBV6-1
D gene: NA
J gene: TRBJ1-2

CDR3 protein: CASIGWTVGLDGYTF
CDR3 DNA: TGTGCCAGTATCGGGTGGACCGTGGGACTTGATGGCTACACCTTC
clone size: NA
V gene: TRBV19
D gene: NA
J gene: TRBJ1-2

CDR3 protein: CASNRGVNTEAFF
CDR3 DNA: TGTGCCAGTAACAGGGGGGTGAACACTGAAGCTTTCTTT
clone size: NA
V gene: TRBV6-1
D gene: TRBD1
J gene: TRBJ1-1

CDR3 protein: CASGLVLSVTSYEQYF
CDR3 DNA: TGTGCTAGTGGTTTGGTACTGAGCGTGACCTCCTACGAGCAGTACTTC
clone size: NA
V gene: TRBV12-5
D gene: NA
J gene: TRBJ2-7

CDR3 protein: CASSPGTGVYEQYF
CDR3 DNA: TGTGCCAGCTCACCAGGGACAGGGGTCTACGAGCAGTACTTC
clone size: NA
V gene: TRBV18
D gene: TRBD1
J gene: TRBJ2-7

CDR3 protein: CASRAGAGNTIYF
CDR3 DNA: TGTGCCAGCAGAGCAGGGGCTGGAAACACCATATATTTT
clone size: once
V gene: TRBV6-5
D gene: NA
J gene: TRBJ1-3

CDR3 protein: CASSRKGDAEKLFF
CDR3 DNA: TGTGCCAGCAGCCGCAAGGGGGACGCGGAAAAACTGTTTTTT
clone size: NA
V gene: TRBV7-9
D gene: NA
J gene: TRBJ1-4

CDR3 protein: CASSFTGDWYEQYF
CDR3 DNA: TGCGCCAGCAGCTTCACCGGGGATTGGTACGAGCAGTACTTC
clone size: once
V gene: TRBV5-1
D gene: NA
J gene: TRBJ2-7

CDR3 protein: CAYTPGYSNQPQHF
CDR3 DNA: TGTGCCTACACCCCAGGGTATAGCAATCAGCCCCAGCATTTT
clone size: NA
V gene: TRBV30
D gene: NA
J gene: TRBJ1-5

CDR3 protein: CASSINRDTRRGYTF
CDR3 DNA: TGTGCCAGCAGCATAAACCGGGACACAAGAAGGGGCTACACCTTC
clone size: NA
V gene: TRBV13
D gene: NA
J gene: TRBJ1-2

CDR3 protein: CAISAGGPGGYGYTF
CDR3 DNA: TGTGCCATCAGCGCCGGGGGACCGGGCGGGTATGGCTACACCTTC
clone size: NA
V gene: TRBV10-3
D gene: NA
J gene: TRBJ1-2

CDR3 protein: CASSSIPGTGGDTQYF
CDR3 DNA: TGTGCCAGCAGTTCCATTCCAGGGACAGGGGGGGATACGCAGTATTTT
clone size: once
V gene: TRBV25-1
D gene: TRBD1
J gene: TRBJ2-3

CDR3 protein: CATAPGGTGDDQPQHF
CDR3 DNA: TGTGCCACCGCCCCCGGCGGGACAGGGGATGATCAGCCCCAGCATTTT
clone size: NA
V gene: TRBV25-1
D gene: TRBD1
J gene: TRBJ1-5

CDR3 protein: CASSSRVLAGDETQYF
CDR3 DNA: TGTGCCAGCAGCTCTAGAGTACTAGCGGGGGATGAGACCCAGTACTTC
clone size: NA
V gene: TRBV13
D gene: TRBD2
J gene: TRBJ2-5